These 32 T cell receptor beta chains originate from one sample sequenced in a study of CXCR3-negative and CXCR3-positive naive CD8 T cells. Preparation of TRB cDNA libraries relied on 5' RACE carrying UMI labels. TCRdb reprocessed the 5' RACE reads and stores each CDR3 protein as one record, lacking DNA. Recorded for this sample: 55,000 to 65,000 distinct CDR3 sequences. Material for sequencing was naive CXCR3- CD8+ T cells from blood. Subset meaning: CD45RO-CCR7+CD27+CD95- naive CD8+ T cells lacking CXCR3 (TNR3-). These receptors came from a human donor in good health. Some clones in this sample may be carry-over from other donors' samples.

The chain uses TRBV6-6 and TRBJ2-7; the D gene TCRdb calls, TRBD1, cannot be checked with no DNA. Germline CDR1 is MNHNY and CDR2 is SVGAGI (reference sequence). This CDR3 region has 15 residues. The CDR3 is CASSYSIRVSYEQYF.

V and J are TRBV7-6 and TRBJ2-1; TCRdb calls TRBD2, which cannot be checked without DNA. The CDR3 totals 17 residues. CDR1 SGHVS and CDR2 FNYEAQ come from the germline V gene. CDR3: CASSLPGTSGGHNEQFF.

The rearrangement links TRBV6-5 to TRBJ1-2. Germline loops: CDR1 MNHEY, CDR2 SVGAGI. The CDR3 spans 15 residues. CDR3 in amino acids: CASSYSTEGSYGYTF.

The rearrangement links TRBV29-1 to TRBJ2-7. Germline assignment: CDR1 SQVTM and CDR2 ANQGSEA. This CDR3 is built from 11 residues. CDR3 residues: CSVEENYEQYF.

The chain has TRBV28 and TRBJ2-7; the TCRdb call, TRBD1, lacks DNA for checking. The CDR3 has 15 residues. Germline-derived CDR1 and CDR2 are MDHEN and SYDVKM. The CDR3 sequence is CASSLSPWGDYEQYF.

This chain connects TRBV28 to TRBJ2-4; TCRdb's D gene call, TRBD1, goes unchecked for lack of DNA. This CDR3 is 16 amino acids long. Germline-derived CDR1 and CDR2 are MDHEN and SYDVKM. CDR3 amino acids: CASSFSWGGEKNIQYF.

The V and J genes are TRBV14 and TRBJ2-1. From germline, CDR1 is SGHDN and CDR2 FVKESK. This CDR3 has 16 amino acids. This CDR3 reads CASSQEMGASYNEQFF.

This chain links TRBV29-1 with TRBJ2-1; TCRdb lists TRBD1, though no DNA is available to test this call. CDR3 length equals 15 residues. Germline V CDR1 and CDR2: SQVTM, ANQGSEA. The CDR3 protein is CSVEEAGGARNEQFF.

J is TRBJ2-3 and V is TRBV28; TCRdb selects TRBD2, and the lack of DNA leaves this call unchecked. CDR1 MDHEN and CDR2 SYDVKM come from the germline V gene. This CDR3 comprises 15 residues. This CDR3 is CASSSLAGGGDTQYF.

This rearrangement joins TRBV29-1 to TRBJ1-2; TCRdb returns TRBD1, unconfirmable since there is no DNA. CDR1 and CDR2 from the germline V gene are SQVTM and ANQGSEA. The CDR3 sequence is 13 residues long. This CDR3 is CSGAGGSNYGYTF. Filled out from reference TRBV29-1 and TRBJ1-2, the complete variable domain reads SAVISQKPSRDICQRGTSLTIQCQVDSQVTMMFWYRQQPGQSLTLIATANQGSEATYESGFVIDKFPISRPNLTFSTLTVSNMSPEDSSIYLCSGAGGSNYGYTFGSGTRLTVV.

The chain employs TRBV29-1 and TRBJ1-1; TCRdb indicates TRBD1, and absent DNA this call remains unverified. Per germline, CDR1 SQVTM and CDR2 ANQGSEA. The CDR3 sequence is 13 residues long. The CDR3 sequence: CSETGSFGTEAFF.

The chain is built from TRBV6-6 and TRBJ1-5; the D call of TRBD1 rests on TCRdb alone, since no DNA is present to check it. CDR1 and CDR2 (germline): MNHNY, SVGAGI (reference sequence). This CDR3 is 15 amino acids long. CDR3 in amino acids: CASSYLGQRNQPQHF.

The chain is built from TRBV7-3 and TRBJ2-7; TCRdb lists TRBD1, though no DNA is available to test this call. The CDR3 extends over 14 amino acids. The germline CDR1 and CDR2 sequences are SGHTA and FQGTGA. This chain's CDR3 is CASSLAPGSYEQYF.

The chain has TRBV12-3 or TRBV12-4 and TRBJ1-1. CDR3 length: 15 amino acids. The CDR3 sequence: CASSIGGGGNTEAFF.

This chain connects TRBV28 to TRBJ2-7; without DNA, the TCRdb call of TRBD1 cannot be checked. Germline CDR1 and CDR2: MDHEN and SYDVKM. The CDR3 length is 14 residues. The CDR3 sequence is CASSPGTDPYEQYF.

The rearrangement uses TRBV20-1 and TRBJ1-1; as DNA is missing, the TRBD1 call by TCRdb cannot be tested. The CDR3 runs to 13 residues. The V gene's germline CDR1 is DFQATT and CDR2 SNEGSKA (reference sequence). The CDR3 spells CSARGRVDTEAFF.

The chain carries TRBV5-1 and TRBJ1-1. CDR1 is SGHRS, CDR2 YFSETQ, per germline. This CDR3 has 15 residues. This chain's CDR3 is CASSLYGDLGTEAFF.

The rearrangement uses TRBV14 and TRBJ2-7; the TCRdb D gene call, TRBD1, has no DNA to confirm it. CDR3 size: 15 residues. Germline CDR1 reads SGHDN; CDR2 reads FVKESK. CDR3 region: CASSPWTGEYYEQYF.

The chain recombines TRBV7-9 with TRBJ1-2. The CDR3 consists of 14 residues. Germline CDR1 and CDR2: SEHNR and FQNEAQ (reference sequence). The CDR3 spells CASSLAAGDYGYTF.

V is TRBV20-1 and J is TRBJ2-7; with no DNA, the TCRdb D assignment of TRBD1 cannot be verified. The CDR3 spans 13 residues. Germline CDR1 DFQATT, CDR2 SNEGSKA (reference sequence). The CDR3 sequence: CMVRDRVSYEQYF.

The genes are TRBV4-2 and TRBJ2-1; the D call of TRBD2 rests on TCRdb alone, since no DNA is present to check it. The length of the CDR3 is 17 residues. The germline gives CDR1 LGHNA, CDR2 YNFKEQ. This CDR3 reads CASSQEGGAGAYNEQFF.

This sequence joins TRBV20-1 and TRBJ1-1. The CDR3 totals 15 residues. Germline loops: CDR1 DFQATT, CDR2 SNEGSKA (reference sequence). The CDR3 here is CSARLPTRLNTEAFF.

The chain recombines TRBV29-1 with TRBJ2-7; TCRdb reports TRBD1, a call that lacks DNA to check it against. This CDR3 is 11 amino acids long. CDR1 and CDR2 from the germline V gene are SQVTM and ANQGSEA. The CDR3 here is CSVQVFYEQYF.

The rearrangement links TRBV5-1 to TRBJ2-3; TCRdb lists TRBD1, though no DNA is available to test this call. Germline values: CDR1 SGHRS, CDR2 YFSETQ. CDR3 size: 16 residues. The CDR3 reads CASSTGQGTVADTQYF.

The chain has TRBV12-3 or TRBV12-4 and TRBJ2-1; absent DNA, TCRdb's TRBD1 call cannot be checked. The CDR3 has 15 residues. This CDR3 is CASSPGTASFNEQFF.

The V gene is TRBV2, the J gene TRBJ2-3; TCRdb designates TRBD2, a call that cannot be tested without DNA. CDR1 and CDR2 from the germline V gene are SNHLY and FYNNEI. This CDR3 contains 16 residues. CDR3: CASRGAGGRSTDTQYF.

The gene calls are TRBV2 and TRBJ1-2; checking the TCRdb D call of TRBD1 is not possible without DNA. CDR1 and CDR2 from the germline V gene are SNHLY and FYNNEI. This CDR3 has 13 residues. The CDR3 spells CASSHGKNYGYTF. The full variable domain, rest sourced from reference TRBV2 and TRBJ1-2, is EPEVTQTPSHQVTQMGQEVILRCVPISNHLYFYWYRQILGQKVEFLVSFYNNEISEKSEIFDDQFSVERPDGSNFTLKIRSTKLEDSAMYFCASSHGKNYGYTFGSGTRLTVV.

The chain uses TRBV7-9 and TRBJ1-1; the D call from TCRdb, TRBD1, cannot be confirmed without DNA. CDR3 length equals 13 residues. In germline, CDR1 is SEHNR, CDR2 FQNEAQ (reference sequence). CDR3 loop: CASSLRTGAEAFF.

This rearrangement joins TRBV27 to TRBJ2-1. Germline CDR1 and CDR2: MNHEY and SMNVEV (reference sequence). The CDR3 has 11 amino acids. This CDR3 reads CASSFYNEQFF.

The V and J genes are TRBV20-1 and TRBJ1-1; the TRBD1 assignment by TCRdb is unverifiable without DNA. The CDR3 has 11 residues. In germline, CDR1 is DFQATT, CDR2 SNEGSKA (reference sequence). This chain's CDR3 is CSAGERTEAFF.

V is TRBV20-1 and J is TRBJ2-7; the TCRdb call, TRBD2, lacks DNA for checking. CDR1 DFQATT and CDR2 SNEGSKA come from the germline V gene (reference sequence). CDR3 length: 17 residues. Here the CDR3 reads CSAKDLPLAGGLYEQYF.

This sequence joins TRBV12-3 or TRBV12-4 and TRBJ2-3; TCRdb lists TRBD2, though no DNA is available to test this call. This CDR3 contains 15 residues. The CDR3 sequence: CASSQTSGSSDTQYF.